This T cell receptor (beta chain) was profiled in a study of identical twins. General study points: For out-of-frame alpha sequences shared by twins, low generation probability was in excess. Zero-insertion analyses were open to partial confounding by invariant MAIT and iNKT cells. The study reached conclusions through statistical analysis that was cross-sectional, not following the same donors.

Only a few counts were recorded for this clonotype. Its antigen is undetermined. Template switching added a universal primer site; cDNA carried unique molecular identifiers. TCRdb used MiXCR to reprocess the 5' RACE reads, holding one entry per CDR3 protein. The sample carries more than 200,000 distinct CDR3 sequences, 9.4% recorded once. Trimming shortened V by 4 bases and J by 4 bases, and 10 bases separated the two germline ends. The CDR3 has 13 amino acids. CDR1 and CDR2 from the germline V gene are SGHTA and FQGNSA. The sequencing input was memory (CD45RO+) T cells sorted from blood. This sequence was found in a young woman in good health. The chain employs TRBV7-2 and TRBJ2-5; D unclear. As DNA, the CDR3 is TGTGCCAGCAGCTCCCTAACCCGAGAGACCCAGTACTTC. Amino acids: CASSSLTRETQYF.